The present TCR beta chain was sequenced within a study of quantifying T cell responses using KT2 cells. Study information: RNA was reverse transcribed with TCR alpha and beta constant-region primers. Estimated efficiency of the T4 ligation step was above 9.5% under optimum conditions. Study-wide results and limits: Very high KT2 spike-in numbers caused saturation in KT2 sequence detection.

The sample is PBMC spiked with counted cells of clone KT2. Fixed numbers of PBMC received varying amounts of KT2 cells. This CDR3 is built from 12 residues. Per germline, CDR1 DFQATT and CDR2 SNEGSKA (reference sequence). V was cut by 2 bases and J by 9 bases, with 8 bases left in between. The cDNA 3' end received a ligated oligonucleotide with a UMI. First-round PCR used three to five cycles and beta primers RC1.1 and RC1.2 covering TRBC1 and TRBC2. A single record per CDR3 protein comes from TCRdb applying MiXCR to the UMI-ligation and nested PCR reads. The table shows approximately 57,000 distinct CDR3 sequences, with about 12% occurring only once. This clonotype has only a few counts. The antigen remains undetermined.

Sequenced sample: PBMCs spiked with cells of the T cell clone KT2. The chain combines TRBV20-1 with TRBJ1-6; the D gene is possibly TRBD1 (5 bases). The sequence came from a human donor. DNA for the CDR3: TGCAGTGCTAGATGGCAGGGTTCACCCCTCCACTTT. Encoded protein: CSARWQGSPLHF.